One sample yielded the 26 T cell receptor beta chains listed below, sequenced in a study of blood T cells in healthy people across ages. Sample-barcoded 5' priming and a J-beta primer mix drove a second PCR of roughly 6 to 12 cycles. TCRdb redid the calling of the 5' RACE reads with MiXCR, one entry per CDR3 protein. Of 1,500,000 or so distinct CDR3 sequences listed, 59% are singletons. Source material: blood. These receptors were obtained from a young man in good health.

This chain connects TRBV11-2 to TRBJ2-4, with 10 bases aligning to TRBD2. The end of the DNA is better explained by TRBJ2-7, so the J call may be wrong. From germline, CDR1 is SGHAT and CDR2 FQNNGV. The CDR3 extends over 16 amino acids. The CDR3 coding sequence is TGTGCCAGCAGCTTAGCTTCTAGCGGGAGCGTCGGCGAGCAGTACTTC. This gives the protein CASSLASSGSVGEQYF.

CDR3 region: CASSQAPGQKNIQYF. CDR3 nucleotide sequence: TGCGCCAGCAGCCAAGCCCCGGGACAGAAAAACATTCAGTACTTC. V gene TRBV4-1 combines with J gene TRBJ2-4, with TRBD1 identical over 7 bases. The CDR3 consists of 15 residues. J was trimmed by 4 bases and V by 1 base; bases with no gene match: 4. Germline-derived CDR1 and CDR2 are MGHRA and YSYEKL.

The gene calls are TRBV7-6 and TRBJ1-1; D call uncertain. Germline loops: CDR1 SGHVS, CDR2 FNYEAQ. There are 13 residues in the CDR3. Trimming removed 1 base from V and 6 bases from J, with 9 bases in between. The CDR3 DNA sequence: TGTGCCAGCAGCTTAGGGGGTCAGTCTGAAGCTTTCTTT. It encodes CASSLGGQSEAFF.

The chain employs TRBV7-9 and TRBJ2-3; D is perhaps TRBD1 (6 bases). V lost 5 bases to trimming and J lost 0 bases, with 15 bases between them. The germline gives CDR1 SEHNR, CDR2 FQNEAQ (reference sequence). The CDR3 spans 16 residues. The CDR3 loop reads CASSPRQDTSTDTQYF. CDR3 nucleotides: TGTGCCAGCAGCCCAAGACAGGATACTAGCACAGATACGCAGTATTTT.

The chain employs TRBV9 and TRBJ2-7; maybe TRBD2 (6 bases). Germline assignment: CDR1 SGDLS and CDR2 YYNGEE. Trimming removed 7 bases at V and 7 bases at J, with 12 bases between. The CDR3 loop spans 11 amino acids. CDR3 in amino acids: CASAGPTEQYF. The CDR3 DNA follows: TGTGCCAGCGCGGGGCCAACAGAGCAGTACTTC.

The chain recombines TRBV5-1 with TRBJ1-2; 7 bases agree with TRBD1. CDR1 and CDR2 (germline): SGHRS, YFSETQ. The CDR3 length is 14 residues. V shed 4 bases, J shed 5 bases, and the junction held 8 bases outside the gene matches. The CDR3 loop reads CASSQQDRTYGYTF. CDR3 in DNA: TGCGCCAGCAGCCAGCAGGACAGGACATATGGCTACACCTTC.

This clonotype has just a few counts. The chain uses TRBV29-1 and TRBJ2-3; TRBD1 or TRBD2 may be the D gene (5 bases each). The CDR3 covers 17 residues. Trimming took off 7 bases at V and 2 bases at J, with 25 bases between the two ends. CDR1 and CDR2 from the germline V gene are SQVTM and ANQGSEA. CDR3 in amino acids: CSARQPGRTLLTDTQYF. DNA of the CDR3: TGCAGCGCCCGTCAGCCGGGACGAACCCTCCTCACAGATACGCAGTATTTT.

The V call is TRBV20-1, the J call TRBJ2-5; D is perhaps TRBD1 (6 bases). Trimming removed 6 bases at V and 1 base at J, with 12 bases between. The V gene's germline CDR1 is DFQATT and CDR2 SNEGSKA (reference sequence). The CDR3 is 13 residues long. CDR3 nucleotide sequence: TGCAGTGCCTTATCGACAGGCCAAGAGACCCAGTACTTC. This sequence encodes CSALSTGQETQYF.

V and J are TRBV5-1 and TRBJ2-3, with 8 bases matching TRBD2. The CDR3 has 16 amino acids. Trimming removed 7 bases from V and 5 bases from J; junction bases left unmatched: 15. Germline assignment: CDR1 SGHRS and CDR2 YFSETQ. The DNA for the CDR3 is TGCGCCAGCGCCTCTATAGCGGGAAACCTTCGAGATACGCAGTATTTT. It encodes CASASIAGNLRDTQYF.

The chain uses TRBV14 and TRBJ2-4; D unclear. Judging by the DNA end, TRBJ2-7 fits better; the J call may be wrong. Germline V gene lookup returns CDR1 SGHDN and CDR2 FVKESK. The CDR3 is 13 amino acids. The CDR3 reads CASSQRSIYEQYF. DNA for the CDR3: TGTGCCAGCAGCCAACGTTCCATTTACGAGCAGTACTTC.

This chain connects TRBV29-1 to TRBJ2-2, with 7 bases fitting TRBD2. V lost 4 bases to trimming and J lost 1 base; unmatched junction nucleotides: 3. Germline CDR1 is SQVTM and CDR2 is ANQGSEA. The CDR3 sequence is 14 residues long. The CDR3 protein is CSVGSGGNTGELFF. The CDR3 region has the DNA TGCAGCGTTGGTTCGGGGGGGAACACCGGGGAGCTGTTTTTT.

This clonotype was picked up one time. This chain uses TRBV13 with TRBJ1-2, with D maybe TRBD1 (5 bases). The CDR3 is 15 residues long. V lost 5 bases and J lost 7, with 20 bases in between. Looked up from germline, CDR1 is PRHDT and CDR2 is FYEKMQ (reference sequence). The CDR3 loop reads CASSATETMLGGYTF. For the CDR3, the DNA is TGTGCCAGCAGCGCGACAGAGACAATGTTAGGTGGCTACACCTTC.

This clonotype was recorded only once. The chain joins TRBV5-1 to TRBJ1-5; a weak D match, TRBD1 (6 bases). CDR1 is SGHRS, CDR2 YFSETQ, per germline. The CDR3 runs 15 residues. V was pared by 7 bases and J by 1 base, with 15 bases between. The CDR3: CASRAETGSNQPQHF. The CDR3 nucleotides are TGCGCCAGCCGCGCGGAAACAGGGAGCAATCAGCCCCAGCATTTT.

The chain employs TRBV11-2 and TRBJ2-5; possible D gene TRBD1, 6 bases. The CDR3 is 16 amino acids. CDR1 and CDR2 from the germline V gene are SGHAT and FQNNGV. V lost 2 bases to trimming and J lost 1 base, with 14 bases between them. In DNA form, the CDR3 reads TGTGCCAGCAGCTTATACGAGGACAGATTCCAAGAGACCCAGTACTTC. Its translation: CASSLYEDRFQETQYF.

This clonotype came up a few times. The V call is TRBV6-2 or TRBV6-3, the J call TRBJ2-7; D may correspond to TRBD1 or TRBD2 (5 bases each). Trimming removed 5 bases at V and 2 bases at J, with 16 bases between. The CDR3 totals 15 residues. CDR1 is MNHEY and CDR2 is SVGEGT in the germline V gene. CDR3 DNA: TGTGCCAGCAGTGGTGGGACGGTCTCCGCCTACGAGCAGTACTTC. Its translation: CASSGGTVSAYEQYF.

This clonotype was counted ten times or more. This chain joins TRBV18 and TRBJ1-2, with no clear D. Germline-derived CDR1 and CDR2 are KGHSH and LQKENI. The CDR3 totals 14 residues. V dropped 2 bases and J dropped 4 bases, with 11 bases sitting between them. The CDR3 is CASSPSGQSYGYTF. In DNA form, the CDR3 reads TGTGCCAGCTCACCATCCGGTCAGTCCTATGGCTACACCTTC.

The V gene is TRBV27, the J gene TRBJ2-5; the match to TRBD2 covers 11 bases. Germline CDR1 MNHEY, CDR2 SMNVEV (reference sequence). CDR3 length: 16 residues. The trim removed 4 bases at V and 8 bases at J, leaving 12 bases unmatched. As DNA, the CDR3 is TGTGCCAGCAGTTCCTTTAGCGGGAGGGGTACTCGAACCCAGTACTTC. Its translation is CASSSFSGRGTRTQYF.

The chain links TRBV20-1 to TRBJ1-1, with D hard to call. Between the trimmed V and J ends, which lost 0 bases and 0 bases, there was a span of 2 bases. This CDR3 has 12 amino acids. Germline-derived CDR1 and CDR2 are DFQATT and SNEGSKA (reference sequence). In nucleotides, the CDR3 is TGCAGTGCTAGAGATTTGAACACTGAAGCTTTCTTT. Its protein product is CSARDLNTEAFF.

The J gene is TRBJ2-1, the V gene TRBV15, with D unresolved. Per the germline V gene, CDR1 is LNHNV and CDR2 is YYDKDF (reference sequence). CDR3 length: 18 amino acids. Trimming cost V 0 bases and J 9 bases, with 24 bases left between them. CDR3 protein: CATSRDPQASSGFSEQFF. In nucleotides, the CDR3 is TGTGCCACCAGCAGAGATCCCCAGGCTAGTTCGGGTTTTAGTGAGCAGTTCTTC.

The chain links TRBV7-9 to TRBJ2-1; perhaps TRBD2 as D (7 bases). Germline CDR1 and CDR2: SEHNR and FQNEAQ (reference sequence). The V end lost 5 bases, the J end lost 4 bases, and 15 bases lay between the germline ends. This CDR3 region has 15 residues. CDR3 nucleotide sequence: TGTGCCAGCAGCCCTGGGGGGGGCCGTTACAATGAGCAGTTCTTC. It encodes CASSPGGGRYNEQFF.

The chain uses TRBV7-2 and TRBJ1-6, with 7 bases that match TRBD1. The germline V gene has CDR1 SGHTA and CDR2 FQGNSA. With V trimmed by 3 bases and J by 6 bases, 5 bases remained unmatched. This CDR3 region has 15 residues. The CDR3 sequence is CASSFTGAINSPLHF. The CDR3, as DNA: TGTGCCAGCAGCTTTACAGGGGCCATTAATTCACCCCTCCACTTT.

The sample holds one count of this clonotype. V gene TRBV5-1 combines with J gene TRBJ2-1, with 10 bases matching TRBD2. The CDR3 runs to 15 residues. Germline CDR1 reads SGHRS; CDR2 reads YFSETQ. J was trimmed by 4 bases and V by 4 bases; bases with no gene match: 5. CDR3 sequence (DNA): TGCGCCAGCAGCCGAGCTAGCGGGGGTTACAATGAGCAGTTCTTC. This translates into CASSRASGGYNEQFF.

The V gene is TRBV5-1, the J gene TRBJ2-1; 9 bases map to TRBD2. Germline V gives CDR1 SGHRS, CDR2 YFSETQ. The length of the CDR3 is 15 residues. Losses at the gene ends were 0 bases for V and 5 bases for J; bases not matched to a gene: 3. The CDR3 reads CASSLDLAGNNEQFF. CDR3 coding DNA: TGCGCCAGCAGCTTGGATCTAGCGGGGAACAATGAGCAGTTCTTC.

The chain is built from TRBV27 and TRBJ2-5, with 8 positions matching TRBD1. In germline, CDR1 is MNHEY, CDR2 SMNVEV (reference sequence). The CDR3 has 14 residues. V lost 11 bases and J lost 3; bases outside the gene matches: 11. CDR3 nucleotides: TGTGCCGGCGGGGCGGAACAGGGGGAAGAGACCCAGTACTTC. Translated, it gives CAGGAEQGEETQYF.

V is TRBV7-9 and J is TRBJ2-7; a possible D gene is TRBD2 (6 bases). Germline V gene sequence: CDR1 SEHNR, CDR2 FQNEAQ (reference sequence). The CDR3 has 12 residues. Trimming removed 6 bases at V and 6 bases at J, with 12 bases between. The CDR3 loop is CASSLRLGEQYF. CDR3 bases: TGTGCCAGCAGTTTGAGACTAGGCGAGCAGTACTTC.

The chain links TRBV7-9 to TRBJ2-7; unclear D gene. This CDR3 is built from 14 residues. Looked up from germline, CDR1 is SEHNR and CDR2 is FQNEAQ (reference sequence). Trimming cost V 2 bases and J 4 bases, with 12 bases left between them. CDR3 in amino acids: CASSLKGEWYEQYF. The CDR3 DNA sequence: TGTGCCAGCAGCTTAAAAGGAGAGTGGTACGAGCAGTACTTC.